This entry concerns a single TCR beta chain. The sample belongs to a study of blood T cell repertoires in COVID-19. Study-level information: Both acute and convalescent COVID-19 samples were obtained from the United States, Italy and Spain. The analysed material was cDNA or gDNA that came from T cells, B-cell-depleted T cells, or PBMCs.

In the source study's methods: Reference gene primers were amplified, and this amplification served to estimate nucleated cell counts. Profiling relied on immunoSEQ multiplex PCR, and the TCRdb table lists in-frame clones only, not all of them. V and J calls plus clone size are reproduced from that table; the DNA served to infer D and trimming. The table lists fewer than 85,000 clones, under 80% of them singletons. The germline gives CDR1 DFQATT, CDR2 SNEGSKA (reference sequence). V shed 0 bases and J shed 7 bases, with 4 bases lying between them. This CDR3 region has 11 residues. This chain links TRBV20-1 with TRBJ1-5; unclear D gene. The sample consisted of peripheral blood. The clonotype comes from a human donor with acute or convalescent COVID-19. The donor label of this sample is uncertain. The CDR3 sequence: CSARDMQPQHF. DNA for the CDR3: TGCAGTGCTAGAGATATGCAGCCCCAGCATTTT.